This T cell receptor (beta chain) was sequenced during a study of shared clonotypes between healthy human individuals. Study in general: CD4 naive and CD4 memory each took three plates per donor, while CD8 naive took two and CD8 memory one.

Every one of the donors was a Caucasian adult that lived in Nashville, Tennessee. From CD4+ cells came CD45RA+ naive and CD45RA-negative memory subsets. The CDR3 loop spans 15 amino acids. Germline V CDR1 and CDR2: LNHDA, SQIVND (reference sequence). Deletions cut 1 base from V and 4 bases from J, with 11 bases between. As to this clone: Its matching antigen is unknown. This sample also contains other DNA sequences that code for the same CDR3.

General observations from the study: Several donors had about 5% of their naive CD4 clonotypes in common.

Profiling relied on immunoSEQ multiplex PCR, and the TCRdb table lists in-frame clones only, not all of them. The sample has approximately 740,000 clones; about 74% are singletons. The chain joins TRBV19 to TRBJ2-1; the D gene is possibly TRBD2 (5 bases). This receptor was identified in a woman under 40 in good health. The sequencing input was memory CD4+ T cells sorted from blood. Subset in this sample: CD45RA-negative fraction. Written as DNA, the CDR3 is TGTGCCAGTAGTATAGGCCAGCGGCTATACAATGAGCAGTTCTTC. Translated: CASSIGQRLYNEQFF.